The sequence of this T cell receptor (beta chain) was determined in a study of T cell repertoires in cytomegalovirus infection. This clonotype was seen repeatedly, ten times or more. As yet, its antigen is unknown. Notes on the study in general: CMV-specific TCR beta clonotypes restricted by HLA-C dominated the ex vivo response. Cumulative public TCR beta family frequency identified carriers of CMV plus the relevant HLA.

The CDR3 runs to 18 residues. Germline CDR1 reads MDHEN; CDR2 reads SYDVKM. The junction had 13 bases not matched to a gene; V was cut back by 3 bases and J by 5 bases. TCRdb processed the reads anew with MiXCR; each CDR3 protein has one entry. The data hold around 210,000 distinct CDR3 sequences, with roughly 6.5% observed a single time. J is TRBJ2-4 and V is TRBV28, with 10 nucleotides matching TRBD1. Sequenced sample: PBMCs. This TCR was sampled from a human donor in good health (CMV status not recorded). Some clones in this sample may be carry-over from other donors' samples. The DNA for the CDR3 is TGTGCCAGCAGTTTGCGTCTTCGGGACAGGGGCTTGGAAAACATTCAGTACTTC. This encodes CASSLRLRDRGLENIQYF. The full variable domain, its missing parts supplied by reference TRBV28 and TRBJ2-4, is DVKVTQSSRYLVKRTGEKVFLECVQDMDHENMFWYRQDPGLGLRLIYFSYDVKMKEKGDIPEGYSVSREKKERFSLILESASTNQTSMYLCASSLRLRDRGLENIQYFGAGTRLSVL.